A selection of T cell receptor beta chains follows, all from one sample in a study of early T cells in non-severe SARS-CoV-2 infection. TCRdb passed the 5' RACE reads through MiXCR, listing each CDR3 protein once. Here the sample spans about 54,000 distinct CDR3 sequences, under 8.5% being singletons. The sequencing used whole blood, collected at baseline. The receptors here all came from an adult who was a healthcare worker with PCR-confirmed SARS-CoV-2 infection or an uninfected control (not recorded which). The CDR3 runs from the conserved cysteine through the conserved F or W. The D gene is left open where the match is weak. Some rows mark clone size as missing; the rest say once, few, many or name a class of expanded clone.

V	size	J	D	DNA	CDR3
TRBV24-1	many	TRBJ1-2	-	TGTGCCACCAGTGACCCTGCCGACAGTGGGTATGGCTACACCTTC	CATSDPADSGYGYTF
TRBV4-3	few	TRBJ2-7	-	TGCGCCAGCAGCCAAGTAGCTAAGAGCTCCTACGAGCAGTACTTC	CASSQVAKSSYEQYF
TRBV10-1	few	TRBJ2-5	TRBD1	TGCGCCAGCAGTGATCGAGGACAGGGCAGCGAGACCCAGTACTTC	CASSDRGQGSETQYF
TRBV6-6	-	TRBJ2-7	TRBD1	TGTGCCAGCAGGAGGACAGGGGGCGGCTACGAGCAGTACTTC	CASRRTGGGYEQYF
TRBV20-1	many	TRBJ1-2	-	TGCAGTGCCATACCATTCCGGGTACGGACGGACGGCTACACCTTC	CSAIPFRVRTDGYTF
TRBV29-1	-	TRBJ1-1	-	TGCAGCGTTGAAGAGCAGGGTTACACTGAAGCTTTCTTT	CSVEEQGYTEAFF
TRBV2	few	TRBJ2-1	-	TGTGCCAGCACCAACGCGGATGAGCAGTTCTTC	CASTNADEQFF
TRBV20-1	many	TRBJ1-4	-	TGCAGTGCTAGCGAGGGGAGGAGGGAAAAACTGTTTTTT	CSASEGRREKLFF
TRBV10-3	many	TRBJ1-1	-	TGTGCCATCAGCGGGACTGGAGGGAACACTGAAGCTTTCTTT	CAISGTGGNTEAFF
TRBV5-1	many	TRBJ2-7	-	TGCGCCAGCAGCTTGGTCGGGACACAGTACGAGCAGTACTTC	CASSLVGTQYEQYF